This entry concerns a single T cell receptor (beta chain). These data are taken from a study of CD8 T cells in Susac syndrome. The RNA, 0.5 to 1 ug, was put through reverse transcription using random hexamers. From the immunoSEQ multiplex PCR reads, TCRdb called clonotypes with MiXCR, one entry per CDR3 protein. Here the sample spans about 160,000 distinct CDR3 sequences, about 91% being singletons. CD8+ and CD4+ T cells from blood underwent TCR beta sequencing, which was carried out in a high-throughput format. CD8+ and CD4+ T cells were negatively isolated; TEMRA cells were FACS-enriched. The V end was cut by 0 bases, the J end by 0 bases, with 6 bases between. There are 14 residues in the CDR3. Germline loops: CDR1 SGHRS, CDR2 YFSETQ.

The sample was CD4+ T cells from PBMCs. The origin of this receptor is a human donor in good health. J is TRBJ1-2 and V is TRBV5-1; D unclear. The CDR3 sequence is CASSLESPNYGYTF. CDR3 coding DNA: TGCGCCAGCAGCTTGGAATCGCCTAACTATGGCTACACCTTC.